This T cell receptor (beta chain) was recovered during a study of OX40 agonist ivuxolimab in advanced cancers. Overall study context: The study gave patients intravenous ivuxolimab at 0.01 to 10 mg/kg every 2 weeks. Hepatocellular carcinoma, melanoma, renal cell or head and neck cancer was diagnosed in the dose-escalation patients. Partial responses were achieved by three patients: one hepatocellular carcinoma, two cutaneous melanoma.

In regard to this clone: The antigen is undetermined.

Here immunoSEQ multiplex PCR was the method, and the copy in TCRdb shows in-frame clones only, minus some. Seen here are around 33,000 clones, about nine tenths observed once, and the top ten hold around 9%. General observations from the study: Relative to CD4+, CD8+ T cells held more expanded clones on average.

The CDR3 has 15 residues. Per the germline V gene, CDR1 is MNHNY and CDR2 is SVGAGI (reference sequence). The V segment lost 5 bases and the J segment 10 bases; nucleotides outside the gene matches: 13. V is TRBV6-6 and J is TRBJ1-1; 10 bases align to TRBD1. This sample comprised CD4+ or CD8+ T cells sorted from blood, obtained in a trial of the OX40 agonist ivuxolimab. The clonotype originates from an adult with an advanced solid tumor such as melanoma, head and neck, liver or kidney cancer. CDR3 sequence (DNA): TGTGCCAGCAGTCCCGGGACAGGGGCCTTCGACCTAGCTTTCTTT. This codes for CASSPGTGAFDLAFF.